The present TCR beta chain was sequenced within a study of shared clonotypes between healthy human individuals. Study results and limitations: Naive subsets generally had larger estimated richness than memory subsets.

The CDR3 loop spans 18 amino acids. Germline V gives CDR1 LNHNV, CDR2 YYDKDF (reference sequence). V was shortened by 0 bases and J by 0 bases, with 15 bases between the two germline ends. In the case of this clone: The antigen is not known.

In the authors' workflow: Filtering differed for immunoSEQ, which gave only junction sequences without quality scores. Libraries were prepared by immunoSEQ multiplex PCR; TCRdb keeps only in-frame clonotypes and omits some of them. V and J calls and clone size are copied from that table; D and trimming were computed from the DNA. Of 1.4 million to 1.5 million clones in the sample, approximately 97% are singletons; the top ten hold 1.2%. Sample: naive CD4+ T cells sorted from blood. Subset: CD45RA+ positively selected. This receptor was obtained from a man aged 30-40 years in good health. V gene TRBV15 combines with J gene TRBJ2-4; no clear D gene. CDR3 in DNA: TGTGCCACCAGCAGAGATCGGAACAGCCAACTAGCCAAAAACATTCAGTACTTC. Its translation: CATSRDRNSQLAKNIQYF.